What follows describes a single TCR beta chain. This clonotype has at least ten counts. This clone's antigen is unknown. No base quality values were provided; no much bigger clone lies one nucleotide off. These data are taken from a study of T cells in Graves' hyperthyroidism and ophthalmopathy (dated by TCRdb to about 2019). Broadly, across the study: Peripheral blood was collected at initial diagnosis, before any treatment. The study also compared thyroid tissue and blood T-cell repertoires from about six Graves' hyperthyroidism patients. A discovery cohort of about a hundred patients, roughly 40 with Graves' ophthalmopathy and roughly 59 with stable Graves' hyperthyroidism, was used to find distinguishing TCR V-J signatures. Prospective prediction of ophthalmopathy was tested in an independent validation cohort consisting of some 18 hyperthyroidism patients and about 17 patients who later progressed to ophthalmopathy. According to the paper, TCR Vbeta CDR3 sequencing was carried out on 120 to 150 peripheral blood samples, which came from 40 to 45 ophthalmopathy, roughly 75 hyperthyroidism and approximately 17 progressor patients. The 100 discovery patients were divided at random into training and test sets in a 7:3 ratio. Once sampling was done, hyperthyroidism patients were given methimazole at a starting dose of 30 mg daily, whereas ophthalmopathy patients were given high-dose intravenous methylprednisolone.

What the work shows at the level of the full study, not this receptor alone: During validation, the model predicted progression to ophthalmopathy a median of approximately 6 months ahead of onset, with almost 71% sensitivity and about 75% specificity. Sample size was not statistically predetermined, and blinding of investigators to group allocation was not performed. In cross-validation, a model built on a 13 V-J signature told ophthalmopathy apart from stable hyperthyroidism with 87.88% sensitivity and approximately 84% specificity, and in testing the same model reached 80%/75%. Most expanded thyroid clonotypes (frequency above 0.001) were also detected in blood, suggesting blood repertoires may reflect thyroid immune responses.

From the cysteine through the phenylalanine, the CDR3 covers 18 amino acids. The DNA shown is the 54-base CDR3, in frame from base 1. From the germline V gene, CDR1 is MNHNS and CDR2 is SASEGT. V is reduced by 5 bases and J by 0 bases, leaving a spacing of 22 bases between them. The TCR beta CDR3 regions were amplified from RNA transcripts. The TCR CDR3 was subjected to a first round of RT-PCR using the HTBI primer set and the Qiagen OneStep RT-PCR kit. A second multiplex PCR round built the libraries, followed by size selection and purification. Sequencing of the libraries was done on an Illumina HiSeq2000 using paired-end 100 bp reads. The source study handled its data this way. SOAPnuke was used to process the raw data, removing reads that contained adapters or uncalled bases, had a mean Phred below 15, or lacked an exact match to the constant primer or identifier. COPE v1.2.5 was used to merge high-quality paired reads, and clonotypes were defined as unique nucleotide sequences. MiTCR v1.1 was used to align the clonotypes against IMGT TRBV, TRBD and TRBJ reference segments. The analysis was restricted to V-J combinations with a frequency above 0.0001, which together covered 99% to 99.2% of the repertoires. The TCS score was defined as F50 (clonal expansion) divided by E x V (chaos), with BLOSUM62-based TCRdist calculated between CDR3 peptides within each V-J. Welch's t-statistics and random forest reduced around 510 V-J features to 10 to 15, which were used in a naive Bayes classifier (R e1071). TCRdb trimmed the raw reads at Q25, called clones with MiXCR and kept productive beta chains. Here each entry gathers all rows of one CDR3 protein and keeps the most common genes and DNA. None of the V and J calls come from the authors' own analysis; TCRdb made them. The sample table records some 720,000 distinct CDR3 sequences; about 15% of these occur just once. The top ten hold 8.4% of the sample.

Graves' hyperthyroidism was defined as stable when no progression to ophthalmopathy occurred over 18 months of follow-up. Hyperthyroidism patients were aged 18 to 65 years and newly diagnosed, with disease duration of less than 2 months. Exclusion was applied to patients with uncontrolled infections, other autoimmune diseases, pregnancy or lactation. Clinical symptoms, serum thyroxine and TRAb, thyroid ultrasound, and orbital computed tomography formed the basis for the diagnoses. PBMCs were separated from 10 ml of fresh peripheral blood using Ficoll-Paque density gradient centrifugation. Trizol reagent was used to extract total RNA, and RNA quality was then checked on an Agilent 2100 Bioanalyzer.

Sequenced sample: blood. The clonotype originates from a man aged 18 to 30 with Graves' hyperthyroidism. The chain is made from TRBV6-1 and TRBJ1-1; the D gene is possibly TRBD1, with 5 bases matching. The DNA is TGTGCCAGCAGTCCAAGGGGCCACCTCAACGGCTTGAACACTGAAGCTTTCTTT. Translated, this gives CASSPRGHLNGLNTEAFF.